This T cell receptor (beta chain) was found in a study of shared clonotypes between healthy human individuals. Study-wide results and caveats: Among non-shared clonotypes, generation probabilities were lower than among those shared by all four donors. It was anticipated that sequencing depth would influence how many clonotypes donors shared.

V shed 5 bases and J shed 4 bases, with 11 bases lying between them. The CDR3 covers 13 residues. Looked up from germline, CDR1 is MGHDK and CDR2 is SYGVNS. Concerning this clone itself: The antigen is undetermined.

Data came from immunoSEQ multiplex PCR; TCRdb stores just in-frame clones and leaves some out. Of about 2.3 million clones listed, 85% to 95% are singletons. Sequencing was carried out using naive CD4+ T cells from PBMCs. Subset here: CD45RA+ positively selected. The receptor was derived from a man aged 18 to 30 in good health. Some clones in this sample may be carry-over from other donors' samples. The V and J genes are TRBV25-1 and TRBJ1-2; D is ambiguous. The CDR3 nucleotides read TGTGCCAGCAGTCATGCTATCAGCTATGGCTACACCTTC. This codes for CASSHAISYGYTF.